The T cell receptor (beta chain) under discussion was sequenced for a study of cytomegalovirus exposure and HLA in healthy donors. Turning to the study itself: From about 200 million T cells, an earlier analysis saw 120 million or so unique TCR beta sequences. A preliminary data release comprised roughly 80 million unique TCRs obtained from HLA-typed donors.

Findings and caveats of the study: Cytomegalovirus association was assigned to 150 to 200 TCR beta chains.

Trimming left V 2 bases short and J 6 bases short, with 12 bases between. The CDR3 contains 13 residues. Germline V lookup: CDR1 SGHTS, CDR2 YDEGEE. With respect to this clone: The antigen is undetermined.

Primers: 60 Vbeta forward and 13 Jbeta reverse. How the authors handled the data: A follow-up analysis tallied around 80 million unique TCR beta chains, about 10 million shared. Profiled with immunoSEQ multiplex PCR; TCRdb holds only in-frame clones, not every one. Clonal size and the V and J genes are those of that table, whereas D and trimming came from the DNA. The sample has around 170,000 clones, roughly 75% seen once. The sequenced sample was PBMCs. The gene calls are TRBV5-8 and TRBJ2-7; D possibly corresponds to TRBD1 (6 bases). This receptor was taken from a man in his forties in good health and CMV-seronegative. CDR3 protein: CASSLSQGSEQYF. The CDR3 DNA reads TGTGCCAGCAGCTTATCGCAGGGGAGCGAGCAGTACTTC.